One and the same sample provided the 16 T cell receptor beta chains below, sequenced in a study of shared clonotypes between healthy human individuals. Here immunoSEQ multiplex PCR was the method, and the copy in TCRdb shows in-frame clones only, minus some. Of a few million clones in the sample, 85% to 95% were seen once. The material sequenced was naive CD4+ T cells from PBMCs. The subset here: CD45RA+ positively selected. All receptors derive from a man aged 18 to 30 in good health. Some clones in this sample may be carry-over from other donors' samples.

V gene TRBV18 combines with J gene TRBJ2-2; TRBD1 matches 7 bases. Germline V lookup: CDR1 KGHSH, CDR2 LQKENI. The junction had 2 bases not matched to a gene; V was cut back by 4 bases and J by 6 bases. The CDR3 consists of 13 residues. CDR3 region: CASSQGTAGELFF. The CDR3 DNA follows: TGTGCCAGCTCACAGGGGACAGCCGGGGAGCTGTTTTTT. The whole variable domain, filled in from reference TRBV18 and TRBJ2-2, reads NAGVMQNPRHLVRRRGQEARLRCSPMKGHSHVYWYRQLPEEGLKFMVYLQKENIIDESGMPKERFSAEFPKEGPSILRIQQVVRGDSAAYFCASSQGTAGELFFGEGSRLTVL.

The chain uses TRBV5-1 and TRBJ1-1; a weak D match, TRBD1 (5 bases). Trimming took 6 bases from V and 5 from J, leaving 14 bases between them. The germline CDR1 and CDR2 sequences are SGHRS and YFSETQ. The CDR3 totals 13 residues. CDR3 region: CASTTTGGTEAFF. The CDR3 DNA is TGCGCCAGCACCACAACGGGGGGGACTGAAGCTTTCTTT.

This sequence joins TRBV5-1 and TRBJ2-5; 14 bases align to TRBD2. V lost 3 bases to trimming and J lost 5 bases; unmatched junction nucleotides: 15. Germline-derived CDR1 and CDR2 are SGHRS and YFSETQ. The CDR3 has 19 amino acids. The CDR3 DNA follows: TGCGCCAGCAGCTCTACCCCCGGACTAGCGGGAGGTTTTGGTGAGACCCAGTACTTC. It is translated as CASSSTPGLAGGFGETQYF.

The chain is built from TRBV5-6 and TRBJ1-5; 7 nucleotides line up with TRBD1. The CDR3 totals 17 residues. CDR1 is SGHDT and CDR2 is YYEEEE in the germline V gene. V gave up 3 bases and J gave up 0 bases; unmatched junction bases: 9. The CDR3 bases are TGTGCCAGCAGCTCATCTACAGGGGCCTATAGCAATCAGCCCCAGCATTTT. It yields the protein CASSSSTGAYSNQPQHF.

CDR3 amino acids: CASGYNGGTNEKLFF. CDR3 DNA sequence: TGTGCCAGCGGCTATAACGGAGGAACTAATGAAAAACTGTTTTTT. The V call is TRBV5-4, the J call TRBJ1-4; no firm D call. CDR1 and CDR2 from the germline V gene are SGHNT and YYREEE (reference sequence). This CDR3 comprises 15 residues. Trimming pared 7 bases from V and 1 base from J, leaving 14 bases between.

The gene calls are TRBV10-3 and TRBJ1-2; no reliable D call. CDR3 size: 15 residues. Germline CDR1 ENHRY, CDR2 SYGVKD. Trimming shortened V by 3 bases and J by 4 bases, and 15 bases separated the two germline ends. CDR3 region: CAISEPTGGGYGYTF. The CDR3 nucleotides read TGTGCCATCAGTGAACCCACGGGTGGTGGCTATGGCTACACCTTC.

The chain couples TRBV7-7 to TRBJ2-5, with 9 bases fitting TRBD1. V lost 2 bases, J lost 5 bases, and 6 bases stayed unmatched. The CDR3 is made up of 15 amino acids. In germline, CDR1 is SSHAT, CDR2 FNYEAQ (reference sequence). The CDR3 DNA reads as TGTGCCAGCAGCTTACAACAGGGGGCATGGGAGACCCAGTACTTC. Translating gives CASSLQQGAWETQYF.

The V and J genes are TRBV5-4 and TRBJ2-7, with D possibly TRBD1 on 6 matching bases. CDR3 length: 15 residues. Per germline, CDR1 SGHNT and CDR2 YYREEE (reference sequence). The V end lost 4 bases, the J end lost 0 bases, and 14 bases lay between the germline ends. The CDR3 DNA follows: TGTGCCAGCAGCCCGCAGGGACAAATCTCCTACGAGCAGTACTTC. This encodes CASSPQGQISYEQYF.

The rearrangement uses TRBV4-1 and TRBJ2-7; 9 bases are shared with TRBD2. V shed 0 bases and J 6 bases; nucleotides not matched to a gene: 6. The length of the CDR3 is 15 residues. Germline lookup yields CDR1 MGHRA and CDR2 YSYEKL. The CDR3 nucleotides read TGCGCCAGCAGCCAAGAGCCTAGCGGGACACGCGAGCAGTACTTC. This codes for CASSQEPSGTREQYF.

This clone was seen just once. The chain carries TRBV27 and TRBJ2-1; TRBD1 aligns across 10 bases. Unmatched junction bases numbered 5, after V lost 5 bases and J lost 4 bases. Germline V CDR1 and CDR2: MNHEY, SMNVEV (reference sequence). This CDR3 contains 15 residues. CDR3: CASSTWTGGYNEQFF. The DNA for the CDR3 is TGTGCCAGCAGTACCTGGACAGGGGGATACAATGAGCAGTTCTTC.

The chain uses TRBV11-3 and TRBJ2-2; TRBD2 matches 8 bases. The CDR3 runs 14 residues. CDR1 SGHNT and CDR2 YENEEA come from the germline V gene. V trimming: 6 bases; J trimming: 7 bases; junction bases outside the gene matches: 7. The CDR3, as DNA: TGTGCCAGCAGTACGACTAGCGTCGGCGGGGAGCTGTTTTTT. This encodes CASSTTSVGGELFF. The variable domain in full, with the rest retrieved from reference TRBV11-3 and TRBJ2-2, is EAGVVQSPRYKIIEKKQPVAFWCNPISGHNTLYWYLQNLGQGPELLIRYENEEAVDDSQLPKDRFSAERLKGVDSTLKIQPAELGDSAVYLCASSTTSVGGELFFGEGSRLTVL.

This clone came up once. This chain connects TRBV5-4 to TRBJ2-1; TRBD2 agrees at 7 bases. CDR3 length: 15 residues. Germline trimming cut 1 base from V and 1 base from J; bases unmatched to any gene: 2. Germline V lookup: CDR1 SGHNT, CDR2 YYREEE (reference sequence). Here the CDR3 reads CASSLLGGSYNEQFF. CDR3 nucleotides: TGTGCCAGCAGCTTGTTGGGGGGGTCCTACAATGAGCAGTTCTTC. Combining the CDR3 with reference TRBV5-4 and TRBJ2-1 gives the whole variable domain ETGVTQSPTHLIKTRGQQVTLRCSSQSGHNTVSWYQQALGQGPQFIFQYYREEENGRGNFPPRFSGLQFPNYSSELNVNALELDDSALYLCASSLLGGSYNEQFFGPGTRLTVL.

This clone was observed once. Written as DNA, the CDR3 is TGTGCCAGCAGCGTAGCTACAGGGGCCCTCGGAAACAATGAGCAGTTCTTC. Translation gives CASSVATGALGNNEQFF. The gene calls are TRBV9 and TRBJ2-1; TRBD1 matches at 7 bases. Germline trimming cut 0 bases from V and 5 bases from J; bases unmatched to any gene: 11. The germline V gene has CDR1 SGDLS and CDR2 YYNGEE. The CDR3 spans 17 residues.

The chain has TRBV29-1 and TRBJ2-7; 10 bases are a match to TRBD1. From germline, CDR1 is SQVTM and CDR2 ANQGSEA. The CDR3 runs 13 residues. Unmatched junction bases numbered 8, after V lost 7 bases and J lost 5 bases. The CDR3 loop reads CSARDRGWNEQYF. The CDR3 DNA sequence: TGCAGCGCCCGGGACAGGGGTTGGAACGAGCAGTACTTC.

The rearrangement links TRBV9 to TRBJ1-1, with D unresolved. The germline V gene encodes CDR1 SGDLS and CDR2 YYNGEE. This CDR3 contains 14 residues. Deletions cut 0 bases from V and 3 bases from J, with 9 bases between. DNA of the CDR3: TGTGCCAGCAGCGTAGAGGGAAGTTACACTGAAGCTTTCTTT. Its protein product is CASSVEGSYTEAFF.

This chain uses TRBV28 with TRBJ2-1, with D tentatively TRBD2 (6 bases). The CDR3 has 12 amino acids. V lost 8 bases to trimming and J lost 5 bases, with 10 bases between them. Germline V gene sequence: CDR1 MDHEN, CDR2 SYDVKM. The CDR3 loop reads CASGGLHNEQFF. CDR3 DNA: TGTGCCAGCGGGGGACTGCACAATGAGCAGTTCTTC.